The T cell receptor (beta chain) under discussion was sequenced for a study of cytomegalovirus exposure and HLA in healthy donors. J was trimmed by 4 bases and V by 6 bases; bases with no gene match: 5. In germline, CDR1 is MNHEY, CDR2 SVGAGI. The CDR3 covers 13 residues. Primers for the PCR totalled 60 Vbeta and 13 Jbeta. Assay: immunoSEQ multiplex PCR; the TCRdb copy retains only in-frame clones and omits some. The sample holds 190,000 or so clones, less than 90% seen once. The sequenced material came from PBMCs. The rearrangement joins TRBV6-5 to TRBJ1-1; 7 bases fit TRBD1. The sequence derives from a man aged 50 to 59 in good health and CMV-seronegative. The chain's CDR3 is CASSLHRGTEAFF. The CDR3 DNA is TGTGCCAGCAGCCTCCACAGGGGCACTGAAGCTTTCTTT.